This TCR beta chain was recorded in a study of cytomegalovirus exposure and HLA in healthy donors. Though probably carrying unrecorded immune exposures, donors were nominally healthy at sampling. In regard to this clone: Its specificity is not known.

The CDR3 has 15 amino acids. Trimming shortened V by 6 bases and J by 5 bases, and 17 bases separated the two germline ends. Germline loops: CDR1 MNHEY, CDR2 SVGAGI. Notes on the study in general: Later analysis suggested links between common viral pathogens and several top significant clusters. Reports credit the classifier with highly specific, highly sensitive diagnosis of cytomegalovirus status.

Primers included in the PCR were 60 Vbeta and 13 Jbeta primers. In the authors' methods: Unique TCR beta chains totaled approximately 83 million in a later count, with approximately 11 million of them shared. Repertoires were generated with immunoSEQ multiplex PCR, while TCRdb's copy carries only in-frame clones and drops some. Clone size and V and J calls were adopted from that table, with D and trimming inferred from the DNA. Of 110,000 to 150,000 clones in the sample, 60% to 80% were seen once. This sequence originates from a male donor in good health and CMV-seronegative. The rearrangement links TRBV6-5 to TRBJ1-5; D gene uncertain. Sequenced sample: PBMCs. As DNA, the CDR3 is TGTGCCAGCAGCTCCGCCCGGGAAAGTTATCAGCCCCAGCATTTT. It codes for CASSSARESYQPQHF.